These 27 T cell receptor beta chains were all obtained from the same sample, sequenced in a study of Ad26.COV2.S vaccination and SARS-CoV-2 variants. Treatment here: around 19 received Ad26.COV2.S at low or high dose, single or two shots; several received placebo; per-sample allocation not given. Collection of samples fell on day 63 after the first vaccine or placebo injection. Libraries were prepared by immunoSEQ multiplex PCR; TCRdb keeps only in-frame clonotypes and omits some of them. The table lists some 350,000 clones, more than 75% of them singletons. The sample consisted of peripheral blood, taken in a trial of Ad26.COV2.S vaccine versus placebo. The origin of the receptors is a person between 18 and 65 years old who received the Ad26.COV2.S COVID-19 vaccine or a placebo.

The CDR3, as DNA: TGTGCCAGCAGTGAAGCGTTCAGGGTAGAGGGGCCCCAGCATTTT. Residues: CASSEAFRVEGPQHF. The chain joins TRBV2 to TRBJ1-5; TRBD1 is a possible D gene (5 bases). This CDR3 comprises 15 residues. The V and J ends lost 0 bases and 9 bases respectively, with 15 bases between them. Germline V CDR1 and CDR2: SNHLY, FYNNEI.

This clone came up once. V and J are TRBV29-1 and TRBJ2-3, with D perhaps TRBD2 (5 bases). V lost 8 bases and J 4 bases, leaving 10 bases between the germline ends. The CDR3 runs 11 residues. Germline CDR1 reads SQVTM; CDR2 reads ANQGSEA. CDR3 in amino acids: CSPTLADTQYF. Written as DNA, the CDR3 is TGCAGCCCCACACTAGCAGATACGCAGTATTTT.

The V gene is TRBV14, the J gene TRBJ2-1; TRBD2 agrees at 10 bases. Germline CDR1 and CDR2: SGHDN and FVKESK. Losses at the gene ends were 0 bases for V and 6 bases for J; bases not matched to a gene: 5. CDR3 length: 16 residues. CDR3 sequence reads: CASSQDIGLAANEQFF. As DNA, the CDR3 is TGTGCCAGCAGCCAAGATATCGGACTAGCGGCCAATGAGCAGTTCTTC.

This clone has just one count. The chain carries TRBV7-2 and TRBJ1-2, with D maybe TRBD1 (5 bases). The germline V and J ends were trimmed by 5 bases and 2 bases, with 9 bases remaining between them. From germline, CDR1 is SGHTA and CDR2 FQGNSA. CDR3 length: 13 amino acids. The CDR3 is CASSPRGNYGYTF. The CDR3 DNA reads TGTGCCAGCAGCCCCCGGGGGAACTATGGCTACACCTTC.

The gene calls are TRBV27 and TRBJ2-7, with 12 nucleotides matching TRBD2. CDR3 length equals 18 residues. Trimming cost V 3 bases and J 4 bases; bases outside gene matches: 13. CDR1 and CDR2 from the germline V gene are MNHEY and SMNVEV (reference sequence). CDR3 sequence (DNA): TGTGCCAGCAGTTTCCGGGAAACGGGACTAGCGGGCCGTTACGAGCAGTACTTC. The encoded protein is CASSFRETGLAGRYEQYF.

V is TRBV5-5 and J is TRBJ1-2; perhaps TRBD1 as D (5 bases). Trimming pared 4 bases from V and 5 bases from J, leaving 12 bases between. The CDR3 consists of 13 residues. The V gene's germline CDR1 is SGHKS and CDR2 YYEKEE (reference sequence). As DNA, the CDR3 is TGTGCCAGCAGCACGCGTCAGGGTTATGGCTACACCTTC. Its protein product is CASSTRQGYGYTF.

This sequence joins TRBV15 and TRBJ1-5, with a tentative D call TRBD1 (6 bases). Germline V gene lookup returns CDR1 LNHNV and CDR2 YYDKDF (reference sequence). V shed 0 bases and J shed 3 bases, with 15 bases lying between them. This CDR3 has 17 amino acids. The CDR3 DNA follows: TGTGCCACCAGCAGAGATCGGACAGCAACATTCAATCAGCCCCAGCATTTT. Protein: CATSRDRTATFNQPQHF.

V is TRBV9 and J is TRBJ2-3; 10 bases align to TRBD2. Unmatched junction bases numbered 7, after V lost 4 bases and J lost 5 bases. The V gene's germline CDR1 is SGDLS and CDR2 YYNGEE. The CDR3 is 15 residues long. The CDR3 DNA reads TGTGCCAGCAGCACGCAGCGGGGGGGATTAGATACGCAGTATTTT. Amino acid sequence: CASSTQRGGLDTQYF.

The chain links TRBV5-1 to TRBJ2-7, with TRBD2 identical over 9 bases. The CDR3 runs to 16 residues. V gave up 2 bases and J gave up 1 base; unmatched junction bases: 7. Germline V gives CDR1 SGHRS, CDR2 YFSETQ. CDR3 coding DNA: TGCGCCAGCAGCTTCGGTAGCGGGAGTGGGTCCTACGAGCAGTACTTC. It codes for CASSFGSGSGSYEQYF.

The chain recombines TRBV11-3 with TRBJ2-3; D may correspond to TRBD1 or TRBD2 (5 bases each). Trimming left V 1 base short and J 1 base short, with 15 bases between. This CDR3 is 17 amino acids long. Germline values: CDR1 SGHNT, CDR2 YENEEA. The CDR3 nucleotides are TGTGCCAGCAGCTTAGGGGCTGGGCAGGGAGGCACAGATACGCAGTATTTT. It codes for CASSLGAGQGGTDTQYF.

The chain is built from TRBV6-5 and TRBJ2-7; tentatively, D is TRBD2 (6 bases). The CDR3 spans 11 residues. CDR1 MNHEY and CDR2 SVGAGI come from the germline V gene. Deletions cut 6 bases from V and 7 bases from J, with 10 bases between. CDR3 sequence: CASRSAGEQYF. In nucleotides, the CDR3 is TGTGCCAGCAGGTCGGCGGGGGAGCAGTACTTC.

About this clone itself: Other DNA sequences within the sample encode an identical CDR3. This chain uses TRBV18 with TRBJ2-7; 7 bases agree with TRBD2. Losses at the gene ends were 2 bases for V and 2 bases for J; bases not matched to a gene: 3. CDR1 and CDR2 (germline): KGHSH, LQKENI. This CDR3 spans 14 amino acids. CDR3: CASSPGAGAYEQYF. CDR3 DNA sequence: TGTGCCAGCTCACCAGGGGCGGGGGCCTACGAGCAGTACTTC.

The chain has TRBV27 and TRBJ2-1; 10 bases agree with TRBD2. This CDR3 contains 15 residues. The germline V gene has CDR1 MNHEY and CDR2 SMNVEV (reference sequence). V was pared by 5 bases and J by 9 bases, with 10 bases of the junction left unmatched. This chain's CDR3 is CASSRAGGPVSEQFF. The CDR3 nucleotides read TGTGCCAGCAGTCGAGCGGGAGGGCCTGTCAGTGAGCAGTTCTTC.

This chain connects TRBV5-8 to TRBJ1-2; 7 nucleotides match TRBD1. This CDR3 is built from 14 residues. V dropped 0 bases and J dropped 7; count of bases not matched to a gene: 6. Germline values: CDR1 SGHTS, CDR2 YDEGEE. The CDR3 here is CASSLGGTASGYTF. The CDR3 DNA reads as TGTGCCAGCAGCTTGGGTGGGACAGCTTCTGGCTACACCTTC.

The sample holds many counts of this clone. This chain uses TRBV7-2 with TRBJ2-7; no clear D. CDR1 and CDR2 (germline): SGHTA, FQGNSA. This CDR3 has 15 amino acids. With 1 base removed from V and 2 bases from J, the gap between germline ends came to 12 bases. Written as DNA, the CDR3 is TGTGCCAGCAGCTTAGGGACGGAACCAACCTACGAGCAGTACTTC. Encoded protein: CASSLGTEPTYEQYF.

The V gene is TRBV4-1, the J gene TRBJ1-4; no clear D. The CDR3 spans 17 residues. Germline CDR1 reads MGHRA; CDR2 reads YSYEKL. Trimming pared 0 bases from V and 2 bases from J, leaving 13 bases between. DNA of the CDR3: TGCGCCAGCAGCCAAGATCGGATGGGTCGGACTAATGAAAAACTGTTTTTT. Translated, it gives CASSQDRMGRTNEKLFF.

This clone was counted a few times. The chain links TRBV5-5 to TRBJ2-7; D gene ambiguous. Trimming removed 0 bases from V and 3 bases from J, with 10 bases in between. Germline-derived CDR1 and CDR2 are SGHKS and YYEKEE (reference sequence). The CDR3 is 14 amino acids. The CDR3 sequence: CASSLGRSNYEQYF. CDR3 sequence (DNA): TGTGCCAGCAGCTTGGGCAGATCTAACTACGAGCAGTACTTC.

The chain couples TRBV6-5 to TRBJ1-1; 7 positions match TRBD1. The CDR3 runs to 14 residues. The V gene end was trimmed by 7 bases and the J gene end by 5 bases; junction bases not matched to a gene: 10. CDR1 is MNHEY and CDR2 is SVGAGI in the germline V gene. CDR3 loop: CASIQRGRRTEAFF. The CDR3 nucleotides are TGTGCCAGCATCCAAAGGGGGCGCAGAACTGAAGCTTTCTTT.

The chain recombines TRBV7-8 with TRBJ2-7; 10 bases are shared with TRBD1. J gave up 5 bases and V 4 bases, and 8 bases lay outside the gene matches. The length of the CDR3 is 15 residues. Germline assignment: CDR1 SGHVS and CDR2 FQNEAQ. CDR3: CASSWAGTGVHEQYF. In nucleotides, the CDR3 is TGTGCCAGCAGCTGGGCCGGGACAGGGGTACACGAGCAGTACTTC.

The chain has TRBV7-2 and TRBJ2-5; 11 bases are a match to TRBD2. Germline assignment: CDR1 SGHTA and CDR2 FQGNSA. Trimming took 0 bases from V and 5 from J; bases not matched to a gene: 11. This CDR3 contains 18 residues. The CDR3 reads CASSLARHVAGGPETQYF. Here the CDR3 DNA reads TGTGCCAGCAGCTTAGCCCGCCACGTAGCGGGGGGGCCGGAGACCCAGTACTTC.

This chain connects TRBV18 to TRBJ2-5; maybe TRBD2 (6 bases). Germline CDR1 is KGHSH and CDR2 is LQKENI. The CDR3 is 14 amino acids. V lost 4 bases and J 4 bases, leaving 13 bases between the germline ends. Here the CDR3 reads CASSLAAGGETQYF. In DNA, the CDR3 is TGTGCCAGCTCACTAGCGGCTGGGGGAGAGACCCAGTACTTC.

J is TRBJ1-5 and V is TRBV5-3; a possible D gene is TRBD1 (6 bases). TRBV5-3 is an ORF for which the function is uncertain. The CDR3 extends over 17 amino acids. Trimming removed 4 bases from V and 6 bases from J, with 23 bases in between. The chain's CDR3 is CARSEDSGHSPGQPQHF. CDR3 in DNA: TGTGCCAGAAGCGAAGATTCGGGACACAGCCCAGGTCAGCCCCAGCATTTT.

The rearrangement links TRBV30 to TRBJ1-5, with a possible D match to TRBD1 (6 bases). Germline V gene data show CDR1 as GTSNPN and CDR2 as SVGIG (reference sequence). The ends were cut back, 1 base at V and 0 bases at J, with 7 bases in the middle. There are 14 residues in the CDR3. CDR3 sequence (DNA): TGTGCCTGGAGTGGACAGGCTAGCAATCAGCCCCAGCATTTT. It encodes CAWSGQASNQPQHF. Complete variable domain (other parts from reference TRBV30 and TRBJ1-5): SQTIHQWPATLVQPVGSPLSLECTVEGTSNPNLYWYRQAAGRGLQLLFYSVGIGQISSEVPQNLSASRPQDRQFILSSKKLLLSDSGFYLCAWSGQASNQPQHFGDGTRLSIL.

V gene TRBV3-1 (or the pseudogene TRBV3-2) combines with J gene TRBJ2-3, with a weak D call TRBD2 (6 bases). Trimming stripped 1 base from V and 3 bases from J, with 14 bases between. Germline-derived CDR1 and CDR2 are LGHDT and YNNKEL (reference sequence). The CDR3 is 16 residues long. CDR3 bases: TGTGCCAGCAGCCAAGGCGCGGGGAGGAGGACAGATACGCAGTATTTT. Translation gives CASSQGAGRRTDTQYF.

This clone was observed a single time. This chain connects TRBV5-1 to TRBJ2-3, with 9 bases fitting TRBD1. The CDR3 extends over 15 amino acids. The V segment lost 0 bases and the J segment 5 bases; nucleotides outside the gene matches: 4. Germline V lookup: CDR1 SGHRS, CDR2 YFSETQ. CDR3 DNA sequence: TGCGCCAGCAGCTTGGCACAGGGGGCGTTAGATACGCAGTATTTT. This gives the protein CASSLAQGALDTQYF. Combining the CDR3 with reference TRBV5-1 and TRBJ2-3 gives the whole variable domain KAGVTQTPRYLIKTRGQQVTLSCSPISGHRSVSWYQQTPGQGLQFLFEYFSETQRNKGNFPGRFSGRQFSNSRSEMNVSTLELGDSALYLCASSLAQGALDTQYFGPGTRLTVL.

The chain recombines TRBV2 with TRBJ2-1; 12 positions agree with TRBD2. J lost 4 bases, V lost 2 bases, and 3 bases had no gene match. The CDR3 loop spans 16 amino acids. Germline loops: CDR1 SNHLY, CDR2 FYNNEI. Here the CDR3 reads CASSELTSGGYNEQFF. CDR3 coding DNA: TGTGCCAGCAGTGAATTGACTAGCGGGGGTTACAATGAGCAGTTCTTC.

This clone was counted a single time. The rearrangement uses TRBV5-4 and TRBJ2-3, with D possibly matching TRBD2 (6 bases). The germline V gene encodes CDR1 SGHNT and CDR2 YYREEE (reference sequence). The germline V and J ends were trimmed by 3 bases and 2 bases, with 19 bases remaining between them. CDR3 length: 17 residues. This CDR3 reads CASSSPAGGEFTDTQYF. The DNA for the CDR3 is TGTGCCAGCAGCTCCCCTGCTGGCGGGGAATTCACAGATACGCAGTATTTT.